This entry lists 11 T cell receptor beta chains sequenced from one sample in a study of blood T cell repertoires in COVID-19 (TCRdb year 2020). The receptor library was made with the immunoSEQ multiplex PCR assay. TCRdb mirrors the immuneACCESS table, restricted to in-frame sequences. Some clones are absent from its copies; in checked studies, under half trace to an unresolved V gene, and the reason for the others is unknown. For this sample there are 300,000 or so clones; more than 80% appear just once. The top ten constitute approximately 4% of the sample. The sequenced material came from peripheral blood. The receptor set was obtained from a middle-aged woman with acute or convalescent COVID-19.

This chain connects TRBV6-5 to TRBJ2-5, with TRBD2 matching over 14 bases. Germline V gene sequence: CDR1 MNHEY, CDR2 SVGAGI. V lost 6 bases to trimming and J lost 2 bases; unmatched junction nucleotides: 2. This CDR3 is 15 amino acids long. For the CDR3, the DNA is TGTGCCAGCAGCCGACTAGCGGGGGGGCAAGAGACCCAGTACTTC. Encoded protein: CASSRLAGGQETQYF.

The chain joins TRBV21-1 to TRBJ1-4; whether TRBD1, the table's D call, matches the DNA was not checked. TRBV21-1 is classified as a pseudogene. The CDR3 is made up of 17 amino acids. CDR3 DNA: TGTGCCAGCAGCAAAGTCGTACGGGACAGGGTTTATGAAAAACTGTTTTTT. Encoded protein: CASSKVVRDRVYEKLFF.

The chain carries TRBV5-1 and TRBJ1-3; TRBD1 matches 9 bases. V was pared by 2 bases and J by 3 bases, with 6 bases of the junction left unmatched. Germline V lookup: CDR1 SGHRS, CDR2 YFSETQ. The CDR3 has 16 residues. CDR3 sequence (DNA): TGCGCCAGCAGCTTACAAACAGGGGGCTTTGGAAACACCATATATTTT. This encodes CASSLQTGGFGNTIYF.

In its sample, this clone was seen a few times. The chain joins TRBV5-1 to TRBJ1-5, with 7 bases matching TRBD1. Losses at the gene ends were 4 bases for V and 3 bases for J; bases not matched to a gene: 7. The V gene's germline CDR1 is SGHRS and CDR2 YFSETQ. The CDR3 runs to 15 residues. CDR3 amino acids: CASSPTGTYNQPQHF. In nucleotides, the CDR3 is TGCGCCAGCAGCCCGACAGGGACCTACAATCAGCCCCAGCATTTT.

The rearrangement uses TRBV4-1 and TRBJ2-2; 8 bases map to TRBD2. The V gene's germline CDR1 is MGHRA and CDR2 YSYEKL. V shed 4 bases, J shed 7 bases, and the junction held 11 bases outside the gene matches. The CDR3 loop spans 16 amino acids. CDR3 DNA: TGCGCCAGCAGCCTCTACGAAGGCGGGGGGAGCGGGGAGCTGTTTTTT. This encodes CASSLYEGGGSGELFF.

The chain joins TRBV11-2 to TRBJ1-1; 7 bases align to TRBD1. This CDR3 comprises 18 residues. Trimming cost V 3 bases and J 0 bases; bases outside gene matches: 13. Germline CDR1 is SGHAT and CDR2 is FQNNGV. The CDR3 region is CASSLLGLRGPMNTEAFF. Here the CDR3 DNA reads TGTGCCAGCAGCTTGCTCGGTTTGAGGGGGCCGATGAACACTGAAGCTTTCTTT.

This chain uses TRBV5-5 with TRBJ2-7; D perhaps matches TRBD2 (6 bases). V dropped 4 bases and J dropped 0 bases, with 11 bases sitting between them. The germline V gene has CDR1 SGHKS and CDR2 YYEKEE (reference sequence). There are 14 residues in the CDR3. In DNA, the CDR3 is TGTGCCAGCAGCAGGGACTGGAGCTCCTACGAGCAGTACGTC. It yields the protein CASSRDWSSYEQYV.

V is TRBV3-1 (or the pseudogene TRBV3-2) and J is TRBJ1-2; D is undetermined. The CDR3 has 15 residues. The V end lost 3 bases, the J end lost 0 bases, and 11 bases lay between the germline ends. The V gene's germline CDR1 is LGHDT and CDR2 YNNKEL (reference sequence). CDR3: CASSQGRIPNYGYTF. The CDR3 nucleotides are TGTGCCAGCAGCCAGGGCCGCATTCCTAACTATGGCTACACCTTC.

This chain links TRBV10-1 with TRBJ2-2, with TRBD1 identical over 9 bases. This CDR3 has 15 amino acids. V lost 2 bases to trimming and J lost 4 bases; unmatched junction nucleotides: 2. Per the germline V gene, CDR1 is WNHNN and CDR2 is SYGVQD (reference sequence). Here the CDR3 DNA reads TGCGCCAGCAGTGAGGGGGACAGGGCCACCGGGGAGCTGTTTTTT. It specifies CASSEGDRATGELFF.

This chain connects TRBV2 to TRBJ2-1; D is possibly TRBD2 (5 bases). The V and J ends lost 4 bases and 0 bases respectively, with 7 bases between them. There are 14 residues in the CDR3. In germline, CDR1 is SNHLY, CDR2 FYNNEI. This chain's CDR3 is CASSVEASYNEQFF. The CDR3 bases are TGTGCCAGCAGTGTGGAGGCCTCCTACAATGAGCAGTTCTTC.

The chain recombines TRBV13 with TRBJ1-1, with 8 positions matching TRBD1. The J segment lost 11 bases and the V segment lost 4 bases, leaving 18 bases of the junction unmatched. The CDR3 is 16 amino acids. Looked up from germline, CDR1 is PRHDT and CDR2 is FYEKMQ (reference sequence). CDR3 nucleotide sequence: TGTGCCAGCAGCTCCGCCCATCAGGGGGCTAGTAGCGGGGCTTTCTTT. Amino acid sequence: CASSSAHQGASSGAFF.